This entry describes one T cell receptor (beta chain). This entry is derived from a study of cytotoxic CD8 clonotypes in ibrutinib-treated CLL. Study at large: Among responders, some 25 were partial and 2 complete; after median about 70 months, approximately 15 stayed remitted and some twelve progressed. Average yields of approximately 230,000 productive templates and 100,000 or so productive rearrangements characterized the samples.

Germline CDR1 reads SGHDT; CDR2 reads YYEEEE. The CDR3 is 13 amino acids. J gave up 3 bases and V 4 bases, and 3 bases lay outside the gene matches. Using immunoSEQ multiplex PCR, the repertoire was profiled, and TCRdb retains in-frame clones only, with some absent. The table lists 110,000 to 150,000 clones, about three quarters of them singletons. The V call is TRBV5-6, the J call TRBJ2-5; TRBD1 aligns across 7 bases. The origin of this receptor is a human donor with chronic lymphocytic leukemia. The sample in question was PBMCs, obtained after 24 months of ibrutinib treatment. The chain's CDR3 is CASSPGTEETQYF. The CDR3 DNA sequence: TGTGCCAGCAGCCCCGGGACAGAAGAGACCCAGTACTTC.